These 32 T cell receptor beta chains came from one sample sequenced in a study of blood T cell repertoires in COVID-19. Data came from immunoSEQ multiplex PCR; TCRdb stores just in-frame clones and leaves some out. The data hold 150,000 to 200,000 clones, with around 79% observed a single time. Sequencing was performed on peripheral blood. The receptors shown here come from a woman aged 70-85 years with acute or convalescent COVID-19.

The genes are TRBV3-1 (or the pseudogene TRBV3-2) and TRBJ2-7; 12 nucleotides agree with TRBD2. Per germline, CDR1 LGHDT and CDR2 YNNKEL (reference sequence). The CDR3 covers 16 residues. The V and J ends lost 1 base and 5 bases, in that order; junction bases with no gene match: 6. CDR3 protein: CASSQGLAGVRHEQYF. In DNA form, the CDR3 reads TGTGCCAGCAGCCAAGGACTAGCGGGAGTTAGACACGAGCAGTACTTC.

J is TRBJ2-1 and V is TRBV6-6; TRBD1 matches at 10 bases. Germline values: CDR1 MNHNY, CDR2 SVGAGI (reference sequence). This CDR3 spans 15 amino acids. The V segment lost 4 bases and the J segment 7 bases; nucleotides outside the gene matches: 7. The CDR3 region has the DNA TGTGCCAGCAGTTTACCGGGACAGGGGAAGAATGAGCAGTTCTTC. Its protein is CASSLPGQGKNEQFF.

The V and J genes are TRBV13 and TRBJ1-4, with TRBD1 matching over 8 bases. J lost 11 bases, V lost 6 bases, and 11 bases had no gene match. The CDR3 extends over 14 amino acids. Germline-derived CDR1 and CDR2 are PRHDT and FYEKMQ (reference sequence). The CDR3 DNA follows: TGTGCCAGCAGTCTGAGGACAGGGTTTAGGAAACTGTTTTTT. Protein sequence: CASSLRTGFRKLFF.

This chain links TRBV7-3 with TRBJ1-1, with no clear D. V was clipped by 2 bases and J by 4 bases, with 8 bases between them. The CDR3 sequence is 13 residues long. Germline loops: CDR1 SGHTA, CDR2 FQGTGA. The CDR3 bases are TGTGCCAGCAGCTTAGAGAGGGCCACTGAAGCTTTCTTT. It codes for CASSLERATEAFF.

The V and J genes are TRBV5-1 and TRBJ2-7; perhaps TRBD1 as D (6 bases). The CDR3 consists of 17 residues. Germline V gives CDR1 SGHRS, CDR2 YFSETQ. V was pared by 4 bases and J by 2 bases, with 22 bases between. The CDR3 region is CASSEDMETYRAYEQYF. For the CDR3, the DNA is TGCGCCAGCAGCGAAGACATGGAAACCTACAGGGCCTACGAGCAGTACTTC.

The J gene is TRBJ1-5, the V gene TRBV5-6; the D gene is possibly TRBD1 (5 bases). V was shortened by 0 bases and J by 3 bases, with 10 bases between the two germline ends. Germline assignment: CDR1 SGHDT and CDR2 YYEEEE. CDR3 length: 15 amino acids. CDR3 residues: CASSLVGATNQPQHF. The CDR3 bases are TGTGCCAGCAGCTTGGTAGGGGCCACCAATCAGCCCCAGCATTTT.

This clone was found once. The gene calls are TRBV3-1 (or the pseudogene TRBV3-2) and TRBJ1-6; D is possibly TRBD1 (6 bases). Germline CDR1 reads LGHDT; CDR2 reads YNNKEL (reference sequence). There are 13 residues in the CDR3. V lost 4 bases to trimming and J lost 6 bases, with 7 bases between them. CDR3 coding DNA: TGTGCCAGCAGCCCACAGGGTAATTCACCCCTCCACTTT. Translation: CASSPQGNSPLHF.

The chain uses TRBV6-1 and TRBJ1-5; 9 bases align to TRBD1. Germline loops: CDR1 MNHNS, CDR2 SASEGT. After removal of 3 bases from V and 5 bases from J, the junction contained 2 bases not matched to a gene. The CDR3 is 14 residues long. The CDR3 spells CASSENRGHQPQHF. CDR3 nucleotide sequence: TGTGCCAGCAGTGAGAACAGGGGGCATCAGCCCCAGCATTTT.

V and J are TRBV28 and TRBJ2-1, with 7 positions matching TRBD2. Trimming took 5 bases from V and 6 from J; bases not matched to a gene: 7. Germline V gene data show CDR1 as MDHEN and CDR2 as SYDVKM. The length of the CDR3 is 14 residues. The CDR3: CASSPTTSFNEQFF. The CDR3 coding sequence is TGTGCCAGCAGTCCTACGACTAGCTTCAATGAGCAGTTCTTC.

This clone was seen once. The genes are TRBV2 and TRBJ2-5; the match to TRBD1 covers 8 bases. The CDR3 spans 14 residues. The V segment lost 4 bases and the J segment 1 base; nucleotides outside the gene matches: 2. The germline CDR1 and CDR2 sequences are SNHLY and FYNNEI. Here the CDR3 reads CASSGTGGQETQYF. CDR3 sequence (DNA): TGTGCCAGCAGTGGCACAGGGGGCCAAGAGACCCAGTACTTC.

This chain links TRBV19 with TRBJ1-1, with TRBD1 matching 7 bases. V gave up 8 bases and J gave up 5 bases; unmatched junction bases: 8. Germline V gene sequence: CDR1 LNHDA, CDR2 SQIVND (reference sequence). The CDR3 consists of 13 residues. The CDR3 sequence: CASLDRVETEAFF. The CDR3 DNA reads as TGTGCCAGTCTAGACAGGGTAGAAACTGAAGCTTTCTTT.

The V gene is TRBV18, the J gene TRBJ2-7; 7 positions agree with TRBD1. CDR3 length equals 15 residues. J was trimmed by 3 bases and V by 4 bases; bases with no gene match: 9. The germline gives CDR1 KGHSH, CDR2 LQKENI. The CDR3 DNA follows: TGTGCCAGCTCACTGGCCCGGGACAGAGGCTACGAGCAGTACTTC. This translates into CASSLARDRGYEQYF.

J is TRBJ2-4 and V is TRBV6-5; 13 bases fit TRBD2. There are 14 residues in the CDR3. V dropped 8 bases and J dropped 16; count of bases not matched to a gene: 14. Germline V gives CDR1 MNHEY, CDR2 SVGAGI. The CDR3 spells CASRPTGLAGVVYF. CDR3 DNA: TGTGCCAGCCGCCCCACCGGACTAGCGGGAGTAGTTTACTTC.

This clone was recorded a few times. The chain has TRBV6-5 and TRBJ2-1; 12 positions match TRBD2. This CDR3 has 14 amino acids. V was pared by 9 bases and J by 9 bases, with 9 bases of the junction left unmatched. Germline V CDR1 and CDR2: MNHEY, SVGAGI. The CDR3 sequence is CASRTSGALGEQFF. As DNA, the CDR3 is TGTGCCAGTCGGACTAGCGGGGCATTGGGTGAGCAGTTCTTC.

V and J are TRBV19 and TRBJ2-5, with D perhaps matching TRBD2 (5 bases). Germline loops: CDR1 LNHDA, CDR2 SQIVND (reference sequence). The CDR3 runs 15 residues. Trimming shortened V by 5 bases and J by 2 bases, and 15 bases separated the two germline ends. The CDR3 region is CASSEDPPGQETQYF. DNA of the CDR3: TGTGCCAGTAGTGAAGACCCGCCGGGGCAAGAGACCCAGTACTTC.

This chain connects TRBV10-2 to TRBJ2-7; D is possibly TRBD2 (6 bases). CDR1 WSHSY and CDR2 SAAADI come from the germline V gene. The CDR3 is made up of 15 amino acids. V shed 8 bases and J shed 6 bases, with 23 bases lying between them. The CDR3 region has the DNA TGCGCCAGCTACGACCCCGGCGGGACCACCTTCGAGCAGTACTTC. It yields the protein CASYDPGGTTFEQYF.

This sequence joins TRBV20-1 and TRBJ2-7; D is perhaps TRBD1 (6 bases). V was pared by 3 bases and J by 4 bases, with 19 bases between. CDR3 length equals 15 residues. CDR1 is DFQATT, CDR2 SNEGSKA, per germline (reference sequence). CDR3 sequence: CSASTPGSGQYEQYF. The CDR3 region has the DNA TGCAGTGCTAGTACCCCAGGCAGCGGACAGTACGAGCAGTACTTC.

The chain has TRBV5-1 and TRBJ1-1; D remains ambiguous. Trimming removed 4 bases at V and 4 bases at J, with 17 bases between. CDR3 size: 15 residues. CDR1 and CDR2 from the germline V gene are SGHRS and YFSETQ. CDR3 region: CASSLVRGEVTEAFF. The CDR3 region has the DNA TGCGCCAGCAGCCTCGTCCGGGGTGAGGTCACTGAAGCTTTCTTT.

The rearrangement links TRBV3-1 (or the pseudogene TRBV3-2) to TRBJ2-3; D is perhaps TRBD2 (5 bases). The CDR3 is made up of 14 amino acids. Germline V gene data show CDR1 as LGHDT and CDR2 as YNNKEL (reference sequence). Trimming shortened V by 2 bases and J by 2 bases, and 8 bases separated the two germline ends. For the CDR3, the DNA is TGTGCCAGCAGCCAACGTAGCGACACAGATACGCAGTATTTT. It yields the protein CASSQRSDTDTQYF.

This chain links TRBV30 with TRBJ1-5, with 7 bases identical to TRBD1. The germline V gene encodes CDR1 GTSNPN and CDR2 SVGIG (reference sequence). This CDR3 region has 15 residues. The V segment lost 2 bases and the J segment 0 bases; nucleotides outside the gene matches: 4. The CDR3 region has the DNA TGTGCCTGGAGTAACGGGACAGTTAGCAATCAGCCCCAGCATTTT. Translated, it gives CAWSNGTVSNQPQHF.

The rearrangement joins TRBV7-9 to TRBJ1-4; the D gene is possibly TRBD1 (6 bases). V gave up 3 bases and J gave up 3 bases, with 11 bases separating them. This CDR3 comprises 15 residues. Germline CDR1 is SEHNR and CDR2 is FQNEAQ (reference sequence). CDR3 in DNA: TGTGCCAGCAGCTTTGGGGCAGGGGCTAATGAAAAACTGTTTTTT. Encoded protein: CASSFGAGANEKLFF.

The chain employs TRBV7-2 and TRBJ1-1; 7 bases fit TRBD1. There are 14 residues in the CDR3. J lost 4 bases, V lost 6 bases, and 8 bases had no gene match. Germline CDR1 SGHTA, CDR2 FQGNSA. The CDR3 loop is CASSRTGLATEAFF. The CDR3 DNA reads as TGTGCCAGCAGTCGGACAGGACTGGCCACTGAAGCTTTCTTT. Supplemented by reference TRBV7-2 and TRBJ1-1, the full variable domain reads GAGVSQSPSNKVTEKGKDVELRCDPISGHTALYWYRQSLGQGLEFLIYFQGNSAPDKSGLPSDRFSAERTGGSVSTLTIQRTQQEDSAVYLCASSRTGLATEAFFGQGTRLTVV.

The J gene is TRBJ2-5, the V gene TRBV7-8, with TRBD2 matching 13 bases. Germline trimming cut 3 bases from V and 3 bases from J; bases unmatched to any gene: 1. This CDR3 comprises 15 residues. Germline V CDR1 and CDR2: SGHVS, FQNEAQ. The CDR3 region is CASSFGLAGEETQYF. As DNA, the CDR3 is TGTGCCAGCAGCTTTGGACTAGCGGGAGAAGAGACCCAGTACTTC.

The chain employs TRBV27 and TRBJ2-7, with 12 positions matching TRBD2. CDR1 is MNHEY and CDR2 is SMNVEV in the germline V gene (reference sequence). There are 18 residues in the CDR3. V lost 2 bases to trimming and J lost 3 bases; unmatched junction nucleotides: 11. The CDR3 spells CASSLRQGGTSGYYEQYF. The CDR3 DNA follows: TGTGCCAGCAGTTTACGACAGGGAGGGACTAGCGGGTACTACGAGCAGTACTTC.

This CDR3 is CASSRYQETQYF. The CDR3 DNA sequence: TGTGCCAGCAGCCGGTACCAAGAGACCCAGTACTTC. The rearrangement links TRBV11-2 to TRBJ2-5; no clear D gene. Trimming removed 5 bases from V and 0 bases from J, with 4 bases in between. This CDR3 region has 12 residues. Looked up from germline, CDR1 is SGHAT and CDR2 is FQNNGV.

The J gene is TRBJ2-5, the V gene TRBV7-6; 9 bases line up with TRBD2. In germline, CDR1 is SGHVS, CDR2 FNYEAQ. The CDR3 is 16 amino acids. Germline trimming cut 1 base from V and 8 bases from J; bases unmatched to any gene: 11. DNA for the CDR3: TGTGCCAGCAGCTTAGAGGAGGCGGGAGGGAGGAAAACCCAGTACTTC. Translated, it gives CASSLEEAGGRKTQYF.

J is TRBJ2-2 and V is TRBV7-9; 10 bases align to TRBD2. The CDR3 runs 15 residues. After removal of 5 bases from V and 7 bases from J, the junction contained 7 bases not matched to a gene. Germline assignment: CDR1 SEHNR and CDR2 FQNEAQ (reference sequence). The CDR3 sequence: CASSMRTSGSGELFF. CDR3 sequence (DNA): TGTGCCAGCAGCATGAGGACTAGCGGAAGCGGGGAGCTGTTTTTT.

The rearrangement links TRBV7-7 to TRBJ2-1, with 11 nucleotides matching TRBD2. The CDR3 length is 15 residues. J gave up 9 bases and V 2 bases, and 6 bases lay outside the gene matches. The germline gives CDR1 SSHAT, CDR2 FNYEAQ (reference sequence). The CDR3 loop is CASSLHGTSGSEQFF. The CDR3 DNA reads as TGTGCCAGCAGCTTACACGGGACTAGCGGTTCTGAGCAGTTCTTC. Using reference TRBV7-7 and TRBJ2-1 for the parts outside the CDR3, the full variable domain is GAGVSQSPRYKVTKRGQDVTLRCDPISSHATLYWYQQALGQGPEFLTYFNYEAQPDKSGLPSDRFSAERPEGSISTLTIQRTEQRDSAMYRCASSLHGTSGSEQFFGPGTRLTVL.

V is TRBV6-5 and J is TRBJ1-1; weak D call: TRBD1 (5 bases). The germline CDR1 and CDR2 sequences are MNHEY and SVGAGI. The V end was cut by 8 bases, the J end by 4 bases, with 17 bases between. The CDR3 length is 14 residues. The CDR3 DNA reads as TGTGCCAGCGACAGTGGGGGGAGTAGCACTGAAGCTTTCTTT. Translating it yields CASDSGGSSTEAFF.

This clone appeared a single time. The chain couples TRBV6-5 to TRBJ2-1; 9 bases match TRBD2. The CDR3 contains 13 residues. The germline V gene has CDR1 MNHEY and CDR2 SVGAGI. V lost 6 bases and J lost 7; bases outside the gene matches: 4. The CDR3 DNA sequence: TGTGCCAGCAGGAGACTAGCGGTTAATGAGCAGTTCTTC. Translated: CASRRLAVNEQFF.

J is TRBJ2-1 and V is TRBV24-1, with 10 bases fitting TRBD2. Germline CDR1 is KGHDR and CDR2 is SFDVKD. The CDR3 consists of 15 residues. V lost 5 bases and J lost 4; bases outside the gene matches: 4. DNA for the CDR3: TGTGCCACCAGTGTGCTAGCGGGGGCTTACAATGAGCAGTTCTTC. Its protein is CATSVLAGAYNEQFF.

As to this clone: The same CDR3 arises from other DNA sequences in this sample as well. The chain couples TRBV20-1 to TRBJ2-5; D is unclear. Germline CDR1 is DFQATT and CDR2 is SNEGSKA (reference sequence). The V and J ends lost 3 bases and 3 bases respectively, with 5 bases between them. The CDR3 extends over 11 amino acids. In DNA, the CDR3 is TGCAGTGCTAGTCCGGAAGAGACCCAGTACTTC. Translating it yields CSASPEETQYF.